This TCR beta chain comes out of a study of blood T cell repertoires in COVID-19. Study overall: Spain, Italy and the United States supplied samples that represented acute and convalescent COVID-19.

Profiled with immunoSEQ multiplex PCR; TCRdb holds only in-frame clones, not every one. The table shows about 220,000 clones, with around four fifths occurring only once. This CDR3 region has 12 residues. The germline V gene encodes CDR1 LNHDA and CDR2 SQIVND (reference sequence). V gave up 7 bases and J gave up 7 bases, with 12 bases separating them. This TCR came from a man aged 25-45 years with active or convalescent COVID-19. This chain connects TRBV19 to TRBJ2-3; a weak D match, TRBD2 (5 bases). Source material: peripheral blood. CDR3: CASKRGLNTQYF. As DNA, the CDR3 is TGTGCCAGTAAGAGAGGGTTGAATACGCAGTATTTT.